This T cell receptor (beta chain) was sequenced during a study of preoperative IRX-2 immunotherapy in early breast cancer. Repertoires were generated with immunoSEQ multiplex PCR, while TCRdb's copy carries only in-frame clones and drops some. The data hold approximately 100,000 clones, with 75% to 90% observed a single time. The treatment: preoperative locoregional IRX-2 cytokine immunotherapy. Preoperative locoregional IRX-2 cytokine immunotherapy was tested in the phase Ib source study. V lost 4 bases, J lost 2 bases, and 9 bases lay in between. This CDR3 is 14 amino acids long. Looked up from germline, CDR1 is KGHSH and CDR2 is LQKENI.

Sample: tumor tissue, taken after IRX-2 immunotherapy. The chain carries TRBV18 and TRBJ2-1; D gene unclear. This TCR was sampled from a human donor with breast cancer. CDR3 sequence reads: CASSREGTYNEQFF. Written as DNA, the CDR3 is TGTGCCAGCTCACGGGAAGGGACCTACAATGAGCAGTTCTTC.